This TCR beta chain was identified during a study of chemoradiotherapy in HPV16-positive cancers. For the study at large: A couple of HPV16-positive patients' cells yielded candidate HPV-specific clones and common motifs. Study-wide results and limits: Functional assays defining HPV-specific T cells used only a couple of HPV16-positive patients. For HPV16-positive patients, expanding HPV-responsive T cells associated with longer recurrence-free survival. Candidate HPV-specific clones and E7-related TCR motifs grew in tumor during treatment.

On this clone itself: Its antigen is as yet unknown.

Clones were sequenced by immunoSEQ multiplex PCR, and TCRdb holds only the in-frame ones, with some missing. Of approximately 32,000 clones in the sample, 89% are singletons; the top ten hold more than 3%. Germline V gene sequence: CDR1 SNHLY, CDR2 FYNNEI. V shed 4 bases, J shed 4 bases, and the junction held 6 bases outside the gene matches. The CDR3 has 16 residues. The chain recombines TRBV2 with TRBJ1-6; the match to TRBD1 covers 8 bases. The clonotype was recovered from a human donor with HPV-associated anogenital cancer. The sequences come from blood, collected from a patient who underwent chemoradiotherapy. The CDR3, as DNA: TGTGCCAGCAGTGTAAACTGGGACAGGTATAATTCACCCCTCCACTTT. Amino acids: CASSVNWDRYNSPLHF.